This T cell receptor beta chain is drawn from a study of blood T cell dynamics during melanoma immunotherapy. The overall study: First-line therapy was either pembrolizumab or nivolumab with ipilimumab for metastatic melanoma. Study conclusions and caveats: Clones driving repertoire changes may be melanoma-specific or general immune activation.

To note about this clone: Its antigen is not identified.

Every bulk PBMC sample received the same 350 ng of DNA. The protocol was immunoSEQ multiplex PCR, while the TCRdb copy is restricted to in-frame clones and leaves out a portion. The sample holds 4,500 to 6,000 clones, around 81% seen once. Time point meaning: week 3, after first cycle of checkpoint inhibitor. Samples come from before therapy and from week 3 after the first blockade cycle. This CDR3 region has 13 residues. Germline lookup yields CDR1 SGHDN and CDR2 FVKESK. V lost 4 bases, J lost 6 bases, and 12 bases lay in between. The V and J genes are TRBV14 and TRBJ1-1, with D unclear. The sequence was obtained from a human donor with melanoma. The starting material was blood, obtained from a patient treated with checkpoint blockade. This chain's CDR3 is CASSPIVGPEAFF. The CDR3, as DNA: TGTGCCAGCAGCCCAATAGTGGGTCCTGAAGCTTTCTTT.